The sequence of this T cell receptor (beta chain) was determined in a study of cytomegalovirus exposure and HLA in healthy donors. Study-wide results and caveats: In a later analysis, donors in an Asian-associated ancestry cluster reportedly had fewer N-insertions in productive TCRs than the cohort mean. A classifier reportedly called cytomegalovirus status with high sensitivity and specificity. As a later analysis showed, a missense DCLRE1C variant was linked to trimming of TCR beta V- and J-genes. Another analysis was done later, and it associated approximately 17,000 TCR beta sequences with HLA alleles at 0.05 false discovery rate.

PCR employed 60 Vbeta and 13 Jbeta primers. TCRdb keeps only in-frame clones here, not all; method: immunoSEQ multiplex PCR. Among some 130,000 clones listed, approximately 78% were seen once. Concerning this clone itself: Its antigen is unknown.

Germline CDR1 reads SGHDT; CDR2 reads YYEEEE. J lost 1 base, V lost 0 bases, and 3 bases had no gene match. The CDR3 loop spans 15 amino acids. The clonotype originates from a female donor in good health and CMV-seronegative. Material for sequencing was PBMCs. V and J are TRBV5-6 and TRBJ2-7, with TRBD1 identical over 8 bases. This chain's CDR3 is CASSLDGQGSYEQYF. CDR3 nucleotide sequence: TGTGCCAGCAGCTTGGACGGACAGGGATCCTACGAGCAGTACTTC.